This T cell receptor beta chain was captured by sequencing in a study of response to subunit inactivated influenza vaccine. Study conclusions and caveats: With each seasonal influenza vaccination, the authors suggested, few new T cells are recruited.

CDR1 and CDR2 (germline): DFQATT, SNEGSKA (reference sequence). V dropped 0 bases and J dropped 3; count of bases not matched to a gene: 8. There are 17 residues in the CDR3. One entry per CDR3 protein results from TCRdb running MiXCR on the RT-PCR reads. Of 450,000 to 600,000 distinct CDR3 sequences listed, more than 15% are singletons. This clonotype has just a few counts. Antigen: not known. The material was CD4+ T cells sorted from PBMCs, obtained around 25 months after vaccination. The chain combines TRBV20-1 with TRBJ2-3; 11 bases align to TRBD2. This TCR was sampled from a man aged 50-75 years who received an inactivated influenza vaccine. The CDR3 DNA follows: TGCAGTGCTAGAGATTCGCTAGCGGGAGGATGGACAGATACGCAGTATTTT. Its translation is CSARDSLAGGWTDTQYF.